A selection of T cell receptor beta chains follows, all from one sample in a study of blood T cells in healthy people across ages. Via MiXCR, TCRdb re-called the 5' RACE reads, giving one row per CDR3 protein. Counted here are nearly 1 million distinct CDR3 sequences, about 53% occurring once; the ten biggest clones make up 20% to 25%. The sample comprised blood. The receptor set was obtained from a woman aged 55-69 years in good health. CDR3s include the opening cysteine and the closing phenylalanine or tryptophan. The D gene is left open where the match is weak. Clone size is given for some rows only: seen once, a few or many times, or a class if the clone is expanded.

NA TRBJ2-1 TRBV10-3 NA CAISQSVIGQFHEQFF TGTGCCATCAGTCAGTCGGTTATCGGGCAGTTTCATGAGCAGTTCTTC
NA TRBJ2-3 TRBV24-1 NA CATSDFSGDTDTQYF TGTGCCACCAGTGATTTTTCTGGGGACACAGATACGCAGTATTTT
NA TRBJ2-7 TRBV20-1 few CSARVPGVGYEQYF TGCAGTGCTAGAGTACCGGGAGTAGGCTACGAGCAGTACTTC
TRBD2 TRBJ2-5 TRBV29-1 NA CSVALALQETQYF TGCAGCGTTGCACTAGCGCTTCAAGAGACCCAGTACTTC
NA TRBJ2-1 TRBV21-1 NA CANSGSSSYNEQFF TGTGCCAATTCCGGGTCGAGCTCCTACAATGAGCAGTTCTTC
NA TRBJ1-1 TRBV12-3/TRBV12-4 NA CASSKQMNTEAFF TGTGCCAGCAGTAAACAAATGAACACTGAAGCTTTCTTT
TRBD2 TRBJ2-3 TRBV11-2 NA CASSRAGGRQYF TGTGCCAGCAGCCGAGCGGGAGGGCGCCAGTATTTT
TRBD1 TRBJ1-6 TRBV27 NA CASSLSSGGGYSPLHF TGTGCCAGCAGTTTATCCTCAGGGGGAGGGTATTCACCCCTCCACTTT
NA TRBJ1-4 TRBV29-1 NA CSVVGGEHEKLFF TGCAGCGTTGTCGGAGGGGAGCATGAAAAACTGTTTTTT
NA TRBJ1-6 TRBV27 NA CASSASGHYNSPLHF TGTGCCAGCAGTGCCTCTGGACATTATAATTCACCCCTCCACTTT
TRBD2 TRBJ2-7 TRBV24-1 NA CATSDLGLGDNEQYF TGTGCCACCAGTGACCTTGGACTAGGTGACAATGAGCAGTACTTC
TRBD1 TRBJ1-2 TRBV7-2 NA CANRPDRVYGYTF TGTGCCAACAGACCTGACAGGGTCTATGGCTACACCTTC
TRBD2 TRBJ2-5 TRBV12-3/TRBV12-4 NA CASSSRTSGRGETQYF TGTGCCAGCAGTTCCCGGACTAGCGGGAGGGGAGAGACCCAGTACTTC
NA TRBJ1-1 TRBV14 few CASSQQGQNTEAFF TGTGCCAGCAGCCAACAGGGTCAGAACACTGAAGCTTTCTTT
NA TRBJ1-1 TRBV29-1 NA CSAQGRGTNTKAFF TGCAGCGCCCAAGGCCGGGGAACGAACACTAAAGCTTTCTTT
TRBD2 TRBJ2-1 TRBV11-2 NA CASSSRGLAGGENEQFF TGTGCCAGCAGCTCGAGGGGTCTAGCGGGAGGGGAAAATGAGCAGTTCTTC
TRBD1 TRBJ2-5 TRBV29-1 few CSVETGGRETQYF TGCAGCGTCGAGACAGGGGGCCGGGAGACCCAGTACTTC
TRBD2 TRBJ2-7 TRBV6-5 NA CASSYSGGRAYNEQYF TGTGCCAGCAGTTACTCGGGCGGGAGAGCCTACAATGAGCAGTACTTC
NA TRBJ2-3 TRBV7-3 NA CASSPPGLSGSDTQYF TGTGCCAGCAGTCCCCCCGGACTCTCTGGAAGTGATACGCAGTATTTT
NA TRBJ1-3 TRBV12-3/TRBV12-4 NA CASTVYRVSSTIYF TGTGCCAGCACGGTTTACAGGGTTAGCTCCACCATATATTTT
TRBD2 TRBJ2-3 TRBV7-2 NA CASSTNPGLASDTQYF TGTGCCAGCAGCACAAACCCCGGACTAGCATCAGATACGCAGTATTTT
NA TRBJ2-1 TRBV27 few CASSGELALRQFF TGTGCCAGCAGTGGGGAACTCGCCTTGCGGCAGTTCTTC
TRBD1 TRBJ2-7 TRBV12-3/TRBV12-4 NA CASRQPGTGAHEQYF TGTGCCAGCAGACAACCCGGGACAGGGGCCCACGAGCAGTACTTC
TRBD2 TRBJ2-3 TRBV20-1 NA CSARSGLAEITDTQYF TGCAGTGCTAGGTCGGGACTAGCGGAGATCACAGATACGCAGTATTTT
NA TRBJ1-4 TRBV7-2 NA CASSLGRHPTNEKLFF TGTGCCAGCAGCTTAGGTAGACACCCAACTAATGAAAAACTGTTTTTT
NA TRBJ2-7 TRBV10-3 NA CAISREGSYEQYF TGTGCCATCAGTCGGGAAGGGTCCTACGAGCAGTACTTC
TRBD2 TRBJ2-1 TRBV12-3/TRBV12-4 few CASSELAGGLDEQFF TGTGCCAGCAGTGAACTAGCGGGAGGGCTCGATGAGCAGTTCTTC
TRBD2 TRBJ2-1 TRBV9 NA CASSVEGTRSEQFF TGTGCCAGCAGCGTAGAAGGGACTAGAAGTGAGCAGTTCTTC
NA TRBJ1-6 TRBV28 NA CASIDQGYNSPLHF TGTGCCAGCATCGACCAGGGTTATAATTCACCCCTCCACTTT
NA TRBJ1-6 TRBV7-9 NA CASSFALGQVLNSPLHF TGTGCCAGCAGCTTCGCATTGGGACAAGTCCTGAATTCACCCCTCCACTTT
TRBD1 TRBJ2-3 TRBV2 few CASRTTGASDTQYF TGTGCCAGCAGGACTACAGGGGCCTCAGATACGCAGTATTTT
NA TRBJ2-7 TRBV9 NA CASSASRFNEQYF TGTGCCAGCAGCGCGTCGAGATTCAATGAGCAGTACTTC
NA TRBJ2-4 TRBV4-1 few CASSQASGVQNIQYF TGCGCCAGCAGCCAAGCCTCGGGGGTACAAAACATTCAGTACTTC
TRBD1 TRBJ1-2 TRBV6-2/TRBV6-3 NA CASKPGDRNYGYTF TGTGCCAGCAAACCGGGGGACAGAAACTATGGCTACACCTTC
TRBD1 TRBJ2-5 TRBV28 NA CASKLLGQVVETQYF TGTGCCAGCAAACTCCTCGGACAGGTAGTGGAGACCCAGTACTTC
TRBD1 TRBJ1-5 TRBV12-3/TRBV12-4 NA CASSLRTGRLGQPQHF TGTGCCAGCAGTTTACGGACAGGTCGGTTAGGCCAGCCCCAGCATTTT
TRBD2 TRBJ2-7 TRBV15 many CATSMGGSSYEQYF TGTGCCACCAGCATGGGCGGGAGCTCCTACGAGCAGTACTTC
NA TRBJ1-2 TRBV25-1 NA CASSECRPYGYTF TGTGCCAGCAGTGAATGCAGGCCCTATGGCTACACCTTC
NA TRBJ2-2 TRBV2 NA CAARGSLNTGELFF TGTGCCGCCCGGGGTAGCTTGAACACCGGGGAGCTGTTTTTT
TRBD2 TRBJ2-4 TRBV20-1 NA CSASGLAGGRGNIQYF TGCAGTGCTTCCGGACTAGCGGGAGGGCGTGGGAACATTCAGTACTTC
TRBD2 TRBJ2-3 TRBV20-1 NA CSARGTRASTDTQYF TGCAGTGCCCGCGGGACTAGAGCGAGCACAGATACGCAGTATTTT
NA TRBJ2-3 TRBV6-6 NA CASSYIQGGGTDTQYF TGTGCCAGCAGTTACATACAGGGTGGCGGCACAGATACGCAGTATTTT
NA TRBJ1-6 TRBV18 NA CASSPQRLGERNSLLHF TGTGCCAGCTCACCCCAGCGGTTGGGGGAGCGGAATTCACTCCTCCACTTT
TRBD2 TRBJ2-5 TRBV4-3 NA CASSQRLAGGGETQYF TGCGCCAGCAGCCAGCGACTAGCGGGAGGCGGGGAGACCCAGTACTTC
TRBD2 TRBJ2-7 TRBV20-1 NA CSARDLRGGSHKQYF TGCAGTGCTAGAGATCTCCGGGGAGGGAGCCACAAGCAGTACTTC
TRBD1 TRBJ1-2 TRBV20-1 few CSARPTGAGYTF TGCAGTGCTAGACCCACAGGGGCTGGCTACACCTTC
NA TRBJ2-7 TRBV2 few CASRTGGAPYEQYF TGTGCCAGCAGGACCGGAGGCGCACCCTACGAGCAGTACTTC
TRBD1 TRBJ1-4 TRBV7-2 NA CASSSNRGLDEKLFF TGTGCCAGCAGCTCCAACAGGGGGTTGGATGAAAAACTGTTTTTT
TRBD1 TRBJ2-5 TRBV29-1 NA CSATGVIETQYF TGCAGCGCCACAGGGGTAATAGAGACCCAGTACTTC
TRBD1 TRBJ1-2 TRBV9 few CASSVGTGVRDGYTF TGTGCCAGCAGCGTGGGGACAGGGGTGAGGGATGGCTACACCTTC
NA TRBJ2-5 TRBV25-1 NA CASKGTVARGTQYF TGTGCCAGCAAGGGGACGGTTGCCCGGGGGACCCAGTACTTC
NA TRBJ1-4 TRBV6-6 NA CASSPPGHSNEKLFF TGTGCCAGCTCTCCACCGGGACATTCTAATGAAAAACTGTTTTTT
NA TRBJ2-1 TRBV6-5 NA CASRWDRTQIEQFF TGTGCCAGCAGATGGGACCGGACACAAATTGAGCAGTTCTTC
NA TRBJ1-4 TRBV3-1 NA CASSPRQGIKKLFF TGTGCCAGCAGCCCCCGGCAGGGGATCAAAAAACTGTTTTTT
TRBD1 TRBJ2-7 TRBV10-3 many CALGQGRDEQYF TGTGCCCTCGGACAGGGGAGGGACGAGCAGTACTTC
NA TRBJ2-1 TRBV5-1 NA CASSLDRGAGNEQFF TGCGCCAGCAGCTTGGATCGGGGTGCGGGCAATGAGCAGTTCTTC
NA TRBJ1-1 TRBV27 NA CASSLSRGQANTEAFF TGTGCCAGCAGTTTATCCCGGGGGCAGGCCAACACTGAAGCTTTCTTT
TRBD1 TRBJ1-2 TRBV5-8 few CASSFVTGAYGYTF TGTGCCAGCAGCTTCGTCACAGGGGCCTATGGCTACACCTTC
NA TRBJ2-5 TRBV5-1 many CASSPDIYQETQYF TGCGCCAGCAGCCCGGACATTTACCAAGAGACCCAGTACTTC